The T cell receptor (beta chain) described here comes from a study of T-cell reconstitution after alpha-beta-depleted transplantation in children. This clonotype was counted a few times. The germline V and J ends were trimmed by 0 bases and 2 bases, with 8 bases remaining between them. The CDR3 length is 15 residues. Germline values: CDR1 MNHEY, CDR2 SVGAGI. Unique molecular identifiers were incorporated when the TCRbeta library was constructed. TCRdb analysed the PCR reads with MiXCR anew, one entry per CDR3 protein. The table has some 500,000 distinct CDR3 sequences, about 30% seen once. The sample in question was PBMCs from the stem cell graft donor, obtained from the stem cell graft. J is TRBJ1-3 and V is TRBV6-5; D is unresolved. This clonotype was sampled from a human donor who donated a stem cell graft to a child with aplastic anemia. The CDR3 here is CASSYSTETGNTIYF. The CDR3 region has the DNA TGTGCCAGCAGTTACTCGACTGAGACTGGAAACACCATATATTTT.